Listed below are T cell receptor beta chains from one sample, sequenced in a study of technical replicates of blood from several donors. The method was immunoSEQ multiplex PCR; TCRdb's version includes in-frame clones alone and lacks a portion of them. The profile shows around 81,000 clones, about 94% of them singletons. What was sequenced was T cells isolated from PBMCs. These receptors were collected from a human donor in good health. CDR3s include the opening cysteine and the closing phenylalanine or tryptophan. The order of the fields is V gene, clone size, J gene, D gene, CDR3 protein, CDR3 DNA. A D gene is named only where the DNA matches it firmly. The size of a clone is reported for some rows only, either as once, few or many, or as a class for expanded clones.

TRBV6-6	.	TRBJ2-3	.	CASSLGDFSDTQYF	TGTGCCAGCAGTCTCGGGGACTTCTCAGATACGCAGTATTTT
TRBV6-5	.	TRBJ2-7	TRBD2	CASSYSYTLREGEQYF	TGTGCCAGCAGTTACTCCTATACGCTAAGGGAGGGCGAGCAGTACTTC
TRBV28	.	TRBJ2-7	TRBD1	CASSLPGQGAYEQYF	TGTGCCAGCAGTTTACCGGGACAGGGGGCATACGAGCAGTACTTC
TRBV29-1	.	TRBJ2-7	.	CSVAGRRAYEQYF	TGCAGCGTTGCCGGTCGTAGAGCCTACGAGCAGTACTTC
TRBV7-9	.	TRBJ2-7	.	CASSAGTYEQYF	TGTGCCAGCAGCGCGGGGACCTACGAGCAGTACTTC
TRBV27	.	TRBJ1-5	.	CASSLVGGNQPQHF	TGTGCCAGCAGCCTGGTGGGGGGGAATCAGCCCCAGCATTTT
TRBV4-3	.	TRBJ2-2	.	CASSQVLPALLNTGELFF	TGCGCCAGCAGCCAAGTGCTCCCCGCCTTACTAAACACCGGGGAGCTGTTTTTT
TRBV27	.	TRBJ2-7	.	CASSLSWGTYSYEQYF	TGTGCCAGCAGTTTATCGTGGGGGACATACTCCTACGAGCAGTACTTC
TRBV28	.	TRBJ1-2	TRBD1	CASSPEIRDRGNYGYTF	TGTGCCAGCAGCCCCGAAATCCGGGACAGGGGGAACTATGGCTACACCTTC
TRBV11-2	.	TRBJ2-3	.	CASSLVGGLDTQYF	TGTGCCAGCAGCTTAGTTGGAGGGCTGGATACGCAGTATTTT
TRBV7-8	.	TRBJ2-4	TRBD2	CASSPGLAETILAKNIQYF	TGTGCCAGCAGCCCGGGACTAGCGGAGACGATACTAGCCAAAAACATTCAGTACTTC
TRBV5-1	once	TRBJ2-1	TRBD2	CASSPGTSGNNEQFF	TGCGCCAGCAGCCCGGGGACTAGCGGGAACAATGAGCAGTTCTTC
TRBV13	once	TRBJ2-7	.	CASSYVGVEQYF	TGTGCCAGTTCCTATGTAGGGGTCGAGCAGTACTTC
TRBV5-4	.	TRBJ2-1	TRBD2	CASSTGRGYNEQFF	TGTGCCAGCAGTACCGGGAGGGGGTACAATGAGCAGTTCTTC
TRBV7-2	once	TRBJ1-2	.	CASSLGGVGYTF	TGTGCCAGCAGCTTAGGGGGAGTAGGCTACACCTTC
TRBV11-3	.	TRBJ2-3	TRBD2	CASSLGAGVFADTQYF	TGTGCCAGCAGCTTAGGAGCGGGAGTATTCGCAGATACGCAGTATTTT
TRBV27	.	TRBJ2-5	TRBD1	CASRTGGFGKETQYF	TGTGCCAGCAGGACAGGGGGTTTTGGCAAAGAGACCCAGTACTTC
TRBV2	.	TRBJ2-4	.	CASSGTWAKNIQYF	TGTGCCAGCTCCGGGACTTGGGCCAAAAACATTCAGTACTTC
TRBV6-6	.	TRBJ2-2	.	CASKGVPNTGELFF	TGTGCCAGCAAAGGGGTCCCGAACACCGGGGAGCTGTTTTTT
TRBV29-1	.	TRBJ2-3	TRBD2	CSITSGMTDTQYF	TGCAGCATAACTAGCGGGATGACAGATACGCAGTATTTT
TRBV28	.	TRBJ2-1	.	CASRLGLDEQFF	TGTGCCAGCAGATTGGGCCTGGATGAGCAGTTCTTC
TRBV29-1	.	TRBJ1-1	.	CSVVGWDSNTEAFF	TGCAGCGTTGTTGGTTGGGACTCGAACACTGAAGCTTTCTTT
TRBV7-9	.	TRBJ1-2	TRBD1	CASSLKTGSYGYTF	TGTGCCAGCAGCCTGAAGACAGGGAGCTATGGCTACACCTTC
TRBV7-6	.	TRBJ2-5	TRBD2	CASSLVGSGGETQYF	TGTGCCAGCAGCTTAGTAGGTAGCGGGGGAGAGACCCAGTACTTC
TRBV7-8	once	TRBJ2-7	TRBD2	CASSLRPRTSQGYEQYF	TGTGCCAGCAGCTTAAGGCCGAGGACTAGTCAGGGTTACGAGCAGTACTTC
TRBV5-1	.	TRBJ1-2	.	CASSLTEGGSYTF	TGCGCCAGCAGCTTGACGGAGGGTGGAAGCTACACCTTC